This is a list of T cell receptor beta chains from one sample in a study of blood T cell repertoires in COVID-19. Only in-frame clones appear in the TCRdb table, and some are missing; sequencing was by immunoSEQ multiplex PCR. The profile shows 200,000 to 300,000 clones, around 85% of them singletons. Sequencing was performed on PBMCs or T cells enriched from blood (not recorded which). The receptor source for this set is a woman in her 40s with acute COVID-19. Each CDR3 is given with its conserved first and last residue. A D gene is named only where the DNA matches it firmly. Where a row states a size, it is once, few, many or the class of an expanded clone; other rows omit it.

d_call j_call clone_size v_call cdr3_aa cdr3_nt
- TRBJ2-3 - TRBV29-1 CSVEALGPGSTDTQYF TGCAGCGTTGAAGCCCTGGGCCCAGGAAGCACAGATACGCAGTATTTT
TRBD2 TRBJ2-7 - TRBV18 CASSLGTSGDYEQYF TGTGCCAGCTCGCTTGGGACTAGCGGGGACTACGAGCAGTACTTC
TRBD2 TRBJ2-1 - TRBV15 CATSRDRGTRQYNEQFF TGTGCCACCAGCAGAGATCGGGGGACTAGACAGTACAATGAGCAGTTCTTC
- TRBJ1-2 - TRBV12-3/TRBV12-4 CASSSPTLPGYTF TGTGCCAGCAGTTCCCCGACACTCCCTGGCTACACCTTC
TRBD2 TRBJ2-4 few TRBV29-1 CSAGGDVRKNIQYF TGCAGCGCTGGGGGGGACGTAAGGAAAAACATTCAGTACTTC
- TRBJ1-4 - TRBV4-1 CASSQGAGVDEKLFF TGCGCCAGCAGCCAAGGGGCAGGGGTTGATGAAAAACTGTTTTTT
- TRBJ2-3 - TRBV6-5 CASSYSFVETDTQYF TGTGCCAGCAGTTACTCTTTCGTGGAGACAGATACGCAGTATTTT
TRBD1 TRBJ1-6 - TRBV5-8 CASSSRQGESPLHF TGTGCCAGCAGCTCGAGACAGGGGGAATCACCCCTCCACTTT
TRBD1 TRBJ2-7 - TRBV5-1 CASSYGQGAMNYEQYF TGCGCCAGCAGCTATGGTCAGGGGGCAATGAACTACGAGCAGTACTTC
- TRBJ2-1 - TRBV5-8 CASSLVASEFF TGTGCCAGCAGCTTGGTGGCTAGTGAGTTCTTC
TRBD1 TRBJ1-6 - TRBV9 CASSATGTALDNSPLHF TGTGCCAGCAGCGCCACCGGGACAGCCCTTGACAATTCACCCCTCCACTTT
TRBD2 TRBJ2-1 - TRBV24-1 CATSDPGLAGGHEQFF TGTGCCACCAGTGATCCGGGACTAGCGGGAGGCCATGAGCAGTTCTTC
- TRBJ2-7 - TRBV6-1 CASSEPAGSSYEQYF TGTGCCAGCAGTGAACCGGCAGGTTCTTCCTACGAGCAGTACTTC
TRBD1 TRBJ1-1 - TRBV3-1/TRBV3-2 CASSQGRQGRAFF TGTGCCAGCAGCCAAGGGCGACAGGGTAGAGCTTTCTTT
TRBD2 TRBJ2-3 - TRBV30 CAWSLTSAWQYF TGTGCCTGGAGTCTAACTAGCGCTTGGCAGTATTTT
- TRBJ1-1 - TRBV6-2/TRBV6-3 CASSPSSRGEAFF TGTGCCAGCAGTCCGTCCTCTAGGGGGGAAGCTTTCTTT
- TRBJ1-2 - TRBV29-1 CSVEEGFQGSGYTF TGCAGCGTTGAAGAAGGTTTTCAGGGATCGGGCTACACCTTC
TRBD2 TRBJ2-7 - TRBV5-1 CASSRGTSPREQYF TGCGCCAGCAGCCGCGGGACTAGTCCCCGCGAGCAGTACTTC
TRBD2 TRBJ2-5 few TRBV13 CASSRTSGPQETQYF TGTGCCAGCAGCCGGACTAGCGGGCCCCAAGAGACCCAGTACTTC
- TRBJ1-2 - TRBV7-9 CASSFQGNYGYTF TGTGCCAGCAGCTTTCAGGGGAACTATGGCTACACCTTC
TRBD1 TRBJ2-1 - TRBV10-2 CASSEDRGGEQFF TGCGCCAGCAGCGAGGACAGGGGCGGTGAGCAGTTCTTC
- TRBJ2-7 - TRBV6-5 CASTRTVSYEQYF TGTGCCAGCACTAGGACAGTCTCCTACGAGCAGTACTTC
TRBD1 TRBJ1-2 - TRBV11-2 CASSRTGARDGYTF TGTGCCAGCAGCCGGACAGGGGCGAGGGATGGCTACACCTTC
TRBD1 TRBJ2-5 - TRBV6-5 CASSPQGDQETQYF TGTGCCAGCAGTCCCCAGGGGGACCAAGAGACCCAGTACTTC
- TRBJ1-5 - TRBV6-1 CASSEAYRTSNQPQHF TGTGCCAGCAGTGAAGCTTACAGGACTAGCAATCAGCCCCAGCATTTT
- TRBJ1-1 - TRBV7-9 CASSWTRARDTEAFF TGTGCCAGCAGTTGGACTCGGGCTAGGGACACTGAAGCTTTCTTT
TRBD1 TRBJ2-7 once TRBV6-5 CASSLVRTGSYEQYF TGTGCCAGCAGCCTAGTAAGGACAGGGTCCTACGAGCAGTACTTC
TRBD2 TRBJ2-2 - TRBV9 CASSVEAGVAGELFF TGTGCCAGCAGCGTAGAAGCGGGAGTGGCCGGGGAGCTGTTTTTT
- TRBJ2-1 - TRBV5-5 CASSLVGGREQFF TGTGCCAGCAGCTTGGTCGGGGGGCGCGAGCAGTTCTTC
- TRBJ2-7 - TRBV11-3 CASSLEPGVGYREQYF TGTGCCAGCAGCTTAGAACCGGGTGTTGGTTATAGGGAGCAGTACTTC
- TRBJ2-1 - TRBV30 CAWSSGTESLPFF TGTGCCTGGAGTTCCGGGACTGAATCCCTTCCGTTCTTC
TRBD1 TRBJ2-1 - TRBV27 CASSFQGVHNEQFF TGTGCCAGCAGTTTTCAGGGGGTCCACAATGAGCAGTTCTTC
- TRBJ2-7 few TRBV5-1 CASSPAGTGEQYF TGCGCCAGCAGCCCGGCGGGCACGGGGGAGCAGTACTTC
TRBD1 TRBJ1-5 - TRBV7-9 CASSFSGTGQPQHF TGTGCCAGCAGCTTCTCCGGGACAGGGCAGCCCCAGCATTTT
- TRBJ2-5 - TRBV18 CASSRGVQETQYF TGTGCCAGCTCACGGGGAGTTCAGGAGACCCAGTACTTC
TRBD1 TRBJ1-1 - TRBV5-4 CASSLDRGALNTEAFF TGTGCCAGCAGTTTGGACAGGGGGGCATTGAACACTGAAGCTTTCTTT
TRBD2 TRBJ2-1 - TRBV6-4 CASSDQSGSEQFF TGTGCCAGCAGTGACCAAAGCGGGAGCGAGCAGTTCTTC
TRBD2 TRBJ2-3 - TRBV7-7 CASSPGVSGSPDTQYF TGTGCTAGCAGCCCCGGGGTTAGCGGGAGCCCAGATACGCAGTATTTT
- TRBJ2-3 - TRBV21-1 CASSTQLAGTSTDTQYF TGTGCCAGCAGCACCCAACTAGCGGGTACTAGCACAGATACGCAGTATTTT
TRBD2 TRBJ2-7 - TRBV4-2 CASSHDGTSGRYEQYF TGTGCCAGCAGCCATGACGGGACTAGCGGGAGGTACGAGCAGTACTTC
- TRBJ1-2 - TRBV27 CASGTGPAGYTF TGTGCCAGCGGAACAGGGCCCGCTGGCTACACCTTC
TRBD2 TRBJ2-7 - TRBV5-1 CASSLSGRENEQYF TGCGCCAGCAGCTTAAGTGGGAGGGAGAACGAGCAGTACTTC
- TRBJ1-3 - TRBV10-1 CASMEGSGNTIYF TGCGCCAGCATGGAGGGCTCTGGAAACACCATATATTTT
- TRBJ1-3 once TRBV19 CASRRDTNSGNTIYF TGTGCCAGCAGAAGGGACACCAACTCTGGAAACACCATATATTTT
- TRBJ2-1 - TRBV14 CASSKAEIKYNEQFF TGTGCCAGTTCCAAAGCGGAGATCAAGTACAATGAGCAGTTCTTC
TRBD1 TRBJ2-5 - TRBV5-1 CASSLGTGGTGGTQYF TGCGCCAGCAGCTTGGGGACAGGGGGCACAGGAGGGACCCAGTACTTC
TRBD2 TRBJ2-7 - TRBV11-2 CASSVGTSGRAPHEQYF TGTGCCAGCAGCGTCGGGACTAGCGGGAGGGCCCCCCACGAGCAGTACTTC
TRBD1 TRBJ1-1 - TRBV7-9 CASRSGQSTEAFF TGTGCCAGCAGATCGGGACAGTCCACTGAAGCTTTCTTT
- TRBJ2-7 - TRBV5-1 CASSQGLYTYEQYF TGCGCCAGCAGCCAAGGACTATATACCTACGAGCAGTACTTC